The rows below give T cell receptor beta chains drawn from one sample of a study of blood T cell repertoires in COVID-19. Libraries were prepared by immunoSEQ multiplex PCR; TCRdb keeps only in-frame clonotypes and omits some of them. The sample lists 89,000 or so clones, more than 75% occurring once. Material: peripheral blood. The receptors were sampled from a man over 45 with active COVID-19. Each CDR3 is given without its conserved first and last residue. D genes are given only for firm matches.

TRBJ2-3 TRBV5-1 TRBD2 11 ASSLNGEGTQY
TRBJ2-3 TRBV27 TRBD1 12 ASRGQAVVGTQY
TRBJ1-5 TRBV19 TRBD1 13 ASSLRQGSNQPQH
TRBJ1-2 TRBV19 - 14 ASSRGGPMALGVYT
TRBJ1-1 TRBV6-2/TRBV6-3 - 11 ASSRRLDTEAF
TRBJ1-3 TRBV7-2 - 11 ASAQGLRDTIY
TRBJ1-1 TRBV5-6 - 12 ASSLAYYDTEAF
TRBJ1-1 TRBV27 - 13 ASSLSGGSWFEAF
TRBJ1-2 TRBV24-1 TRBD1 12 ATSARQGTYGYT
TRBJ2-1 TRBV2 - 13 ASSEGRGRMNEQF
TRBJ1-4 TRBV6-5 - 11 ASSSWEGEKLF
TRBJ2-3 TRBV28 - 10 ASSLTTDTQY
TRBJ1-6 TRBV30 - 14 AWSVRGAAGNSPLH
TRBJ2-7 TRBV30 TRBD1 11 AWLQGAGYEQY
TRBJ2-7 TRBV28 - 10 ASSLSGYEQY
TRBJ2-3 TRBV30 TRBD1 11 AGGQKYTDTQY
TRBJ1-5 TRBV7-9 - 13 ASTPGGTGNQPQH
TRBJ2-7 TRBV28 TRBD1 14 ASSFHLGTGLHEQY
TRBJ2-4 TRBV30 - 17 AWSAWSGGGTLAKNIQY
TRBJ2-7 TRBV4-3 TRBD2 15 ASSQDRASGSSYEQY
TRBJ2-5 TRBV5-4 TRBD1 12 ASSDRGGLETQY
TRBJ2-2 TRBV13 TRBD1 14 ASRTRTGKEDGELF
TRBJ2-2 TRBV7-7 - 13 ASSLGQKNTGELF
TRBJ1-5 TRBV19 TRBD1 13 ASSFRDSLNQPQH
TRBJ2-3 TRBV19 - 13 ASSNPGAGTDTQY
TRBJ2-4 TRBV4-3 - 12 ASSPSSRENIQY
TRBJ2-2 TRBV5-1 - 12 ASSLALDTGELF
TRBJ2-7 TRBV5-1 TRBD1 11 ASSRGGAYEQY
TRBJ2-2 TRBV11-3 TRBD1 14 ASSLGGQGASGELF
TRBJ1-2 TRBV11-1 - 12 ASSQQTESNGYT
TRBJ1-6 TRBV5-4 - 12 AMSPGSYNSPLH
TRBJ2-3 TRBV6-6 TRBD2 14 ASSYSRLAGTDTQY
TRBJ1-2 TRBV5-1 TRBD1 12 ASSFRDRDYGYT